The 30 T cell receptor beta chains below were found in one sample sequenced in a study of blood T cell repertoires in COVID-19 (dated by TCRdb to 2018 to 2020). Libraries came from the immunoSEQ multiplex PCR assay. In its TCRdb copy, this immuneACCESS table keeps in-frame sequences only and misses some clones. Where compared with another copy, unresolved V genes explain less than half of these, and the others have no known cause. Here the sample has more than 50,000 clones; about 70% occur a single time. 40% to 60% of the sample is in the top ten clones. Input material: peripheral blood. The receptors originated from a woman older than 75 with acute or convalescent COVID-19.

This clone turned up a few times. This chain's CDR3 is CASRPDRGHAAKNIQYF. CDR3 sequence (DNA): TGTGCCAGCAGGCCGGACAGGGGGCATGCGGCCAAAAACATTCAGTACTTC. The V call is TRBV2, the J call TRBJ2-4, with 11 positions matching TRBD1. CDR3 length: 17 residues. Germline V gives CDR1 SNHLY, CDR2 FYNNEI. V lost 6 bases and J lost 1; bases outside the gene matches: 8.

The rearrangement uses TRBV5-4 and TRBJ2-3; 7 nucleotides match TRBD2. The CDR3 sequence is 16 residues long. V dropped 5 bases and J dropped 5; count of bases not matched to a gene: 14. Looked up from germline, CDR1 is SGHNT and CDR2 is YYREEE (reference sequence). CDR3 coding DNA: TGTGCCAGCAGTTTCCACGAGCGACGGGAGGTAGATACGCAGTATTTT. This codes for CASSFHERREVDTQYF.

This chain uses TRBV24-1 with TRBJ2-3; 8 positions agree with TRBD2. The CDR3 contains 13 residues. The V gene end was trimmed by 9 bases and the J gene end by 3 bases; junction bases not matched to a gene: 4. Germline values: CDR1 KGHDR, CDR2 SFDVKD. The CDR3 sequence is CATGREVTDTQYF. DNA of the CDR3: TGTGCCACCGGGCGGGAGGTAACAGATACGCAGTATTTT.

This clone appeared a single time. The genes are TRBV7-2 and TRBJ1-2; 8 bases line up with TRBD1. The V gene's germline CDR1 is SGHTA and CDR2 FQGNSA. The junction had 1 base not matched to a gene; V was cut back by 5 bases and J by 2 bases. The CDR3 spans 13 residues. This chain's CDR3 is CASSRTGNYGYTF. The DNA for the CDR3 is TGTGCCAGCAGCAGGACAGGGAACTATGGCTACACCTTC.

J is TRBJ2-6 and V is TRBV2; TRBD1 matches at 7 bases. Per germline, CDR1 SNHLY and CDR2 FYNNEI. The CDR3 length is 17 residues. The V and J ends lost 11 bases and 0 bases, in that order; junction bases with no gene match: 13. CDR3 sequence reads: CAREETGPYSGANVLTF. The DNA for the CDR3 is TGTGCCCGGGAAGAGACAGGGCCCTACTCTGGGGCCAACGTCCTGACTTTC.

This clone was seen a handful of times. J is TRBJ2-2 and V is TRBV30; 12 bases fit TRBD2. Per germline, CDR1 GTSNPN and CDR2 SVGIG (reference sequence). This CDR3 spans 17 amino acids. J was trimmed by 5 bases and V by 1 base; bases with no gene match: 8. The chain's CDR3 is CAWSAELAGGRTGELFF. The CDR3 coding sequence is TGTGCCTGGAGTGCGGAGCTAGCGGGAGGGCGGACCGGGGAGCTGTTTTTT.

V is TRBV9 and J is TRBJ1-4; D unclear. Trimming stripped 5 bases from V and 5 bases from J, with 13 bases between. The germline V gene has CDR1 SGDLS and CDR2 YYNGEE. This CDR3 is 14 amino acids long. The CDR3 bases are TGTGCCAGCAGACGCGGGCAGGAGAATGAAAAACTGTTTTTT. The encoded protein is CASRRGQENEKLFF.

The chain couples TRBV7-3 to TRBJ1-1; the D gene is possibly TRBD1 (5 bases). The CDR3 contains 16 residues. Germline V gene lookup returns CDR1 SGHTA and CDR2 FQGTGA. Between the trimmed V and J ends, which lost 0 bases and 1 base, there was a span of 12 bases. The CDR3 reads CASSLTYRQSNTEAFF. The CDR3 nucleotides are TGTGCCAGCAGCTTAACGTACCGACAGTCGAACACTGAAGCTTTCTTT. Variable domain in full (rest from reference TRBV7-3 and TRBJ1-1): GAGVSQTPSNKVTEKGKYVELRCDPISGHTALYWYRQSLGQGPEFLIYFQGTGAADDSGLPNDRFFAVRPEGSVSTLKIQRTERGDSAVYLCASSLTYRQSNTEAFFGQGTRLTVV.

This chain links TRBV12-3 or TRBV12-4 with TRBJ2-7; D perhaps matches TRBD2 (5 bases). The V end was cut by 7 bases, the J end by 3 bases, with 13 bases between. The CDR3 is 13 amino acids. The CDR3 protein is CASTTDEGYEQYF. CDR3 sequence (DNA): TGTGCCAGCACCACGGACGAGGGCTACGAGCAGTACTTC.

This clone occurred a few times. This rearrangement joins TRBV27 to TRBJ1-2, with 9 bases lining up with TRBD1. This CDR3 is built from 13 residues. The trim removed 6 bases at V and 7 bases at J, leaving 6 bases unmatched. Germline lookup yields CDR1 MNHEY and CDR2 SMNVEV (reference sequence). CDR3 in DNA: TGTGCCAGCAGGGGGACAGGGACACGTGGCTACACCTTC. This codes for CASRGTGTRGYTF.

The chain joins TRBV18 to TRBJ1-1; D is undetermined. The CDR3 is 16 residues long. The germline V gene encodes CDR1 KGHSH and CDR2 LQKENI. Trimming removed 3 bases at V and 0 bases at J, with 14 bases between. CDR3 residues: CASSPRAQVMNTEAFF. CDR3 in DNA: TGTGCCAGCTCACCCCGCGCCCAGGTCATGAACACTGAAGCTTTCTTT.

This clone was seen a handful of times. CDR3 protein: CASYPRVNTEAFF. As DNA, the CDR3 is TGTGCCAGCTATCCCAGGGTGAACACTGAAGCTTTCTTT. V gene TRBV12-3 or TRBV12-4 combines with J gene TRBJ1-1; TRBD1 is a possible D gene (5 bases). The V and J ends lost 8 bases and 0 bases respectively, with 10 bases between them. This CDR3 is 13 amino acids long.

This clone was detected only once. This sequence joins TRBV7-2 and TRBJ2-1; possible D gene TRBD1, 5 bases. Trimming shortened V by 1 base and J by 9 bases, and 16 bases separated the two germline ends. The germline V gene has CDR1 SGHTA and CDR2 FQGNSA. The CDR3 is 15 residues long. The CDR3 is CASSLVGQGRVEQFF. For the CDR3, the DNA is TGTGCCAGCAGCTTAGTAGGCCAGGGAAGGGTTGAGCAGTTCTTC.

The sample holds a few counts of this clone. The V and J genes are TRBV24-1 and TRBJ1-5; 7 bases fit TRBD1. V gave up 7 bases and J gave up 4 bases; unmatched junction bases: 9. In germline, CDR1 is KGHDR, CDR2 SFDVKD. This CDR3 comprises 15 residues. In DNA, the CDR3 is TGTGCCACCAGCGGAACAGGGGCCCCTAATCAGCCCCAGCATTTT. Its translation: CATSGTGAPNQPQHF.

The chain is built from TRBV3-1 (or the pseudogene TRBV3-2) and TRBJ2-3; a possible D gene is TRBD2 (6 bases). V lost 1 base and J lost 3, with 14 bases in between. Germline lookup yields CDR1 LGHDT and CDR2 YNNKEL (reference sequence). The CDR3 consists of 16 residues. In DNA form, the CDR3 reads TGTGCCAGCAGCCAAGGGCGCGGGACCATGACAGATACGCAGTATTTT. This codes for CASSQGRGTMTDTQYF.

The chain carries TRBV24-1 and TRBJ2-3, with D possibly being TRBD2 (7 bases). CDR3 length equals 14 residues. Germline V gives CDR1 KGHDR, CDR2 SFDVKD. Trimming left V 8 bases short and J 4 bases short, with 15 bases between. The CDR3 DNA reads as TGTGCCACCAATGAGGGAGGGGGGTCAGATACGCAGTATTTT. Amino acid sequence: CATNEGGGSDTQYF.

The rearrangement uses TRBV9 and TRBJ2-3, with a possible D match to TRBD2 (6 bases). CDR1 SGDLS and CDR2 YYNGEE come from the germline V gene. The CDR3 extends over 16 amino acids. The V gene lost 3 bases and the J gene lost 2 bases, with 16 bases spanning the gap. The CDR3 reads CASSARSGLPTDTQYF. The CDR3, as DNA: TGTGCCAGCAGCGCGAGATCGGGACTCCCCACAGATACGCAGTATTTT.

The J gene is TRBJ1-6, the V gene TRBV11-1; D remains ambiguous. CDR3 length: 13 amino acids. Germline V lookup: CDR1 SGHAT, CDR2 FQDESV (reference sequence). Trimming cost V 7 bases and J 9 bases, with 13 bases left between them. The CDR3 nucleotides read TGTGCCAGCATAAGGCCCCCGGGTTCACCCCTCCACTTT. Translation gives CASIRPPGSPLHF.

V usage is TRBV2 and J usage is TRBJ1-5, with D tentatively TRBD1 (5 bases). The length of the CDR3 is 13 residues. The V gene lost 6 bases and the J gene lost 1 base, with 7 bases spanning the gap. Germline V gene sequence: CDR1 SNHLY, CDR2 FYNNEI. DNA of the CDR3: TGTGCCAGCAGCCCAGGGAGCAATCAGCCCCAGCATTTT. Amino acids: CASSPGSNQPQHF.

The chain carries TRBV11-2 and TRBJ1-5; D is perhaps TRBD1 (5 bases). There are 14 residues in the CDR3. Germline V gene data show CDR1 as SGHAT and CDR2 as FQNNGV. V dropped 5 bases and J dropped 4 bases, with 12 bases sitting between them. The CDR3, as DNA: TGTGCCAGCAGCCGTGGACAAGGGAATCAGCCCCAGCATTTT. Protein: CASSRGQGNQPQHF.

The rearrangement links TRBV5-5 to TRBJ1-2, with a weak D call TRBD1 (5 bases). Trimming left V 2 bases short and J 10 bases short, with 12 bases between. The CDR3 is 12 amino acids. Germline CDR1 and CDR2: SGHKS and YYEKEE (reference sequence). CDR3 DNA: TGTGCCAGCAGCTTCGCCGCCAGGGACTACACCTTC. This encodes CASSFAARDYTF.

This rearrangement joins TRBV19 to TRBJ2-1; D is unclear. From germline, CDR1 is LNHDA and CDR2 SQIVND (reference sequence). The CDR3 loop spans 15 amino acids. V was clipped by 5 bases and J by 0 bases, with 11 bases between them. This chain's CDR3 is CASSHSRSSYNEQFF. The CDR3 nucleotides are TGTGCCAGTAGTCATAGCAGAAGCTCCTACAATGAGCAGTTCTTC.

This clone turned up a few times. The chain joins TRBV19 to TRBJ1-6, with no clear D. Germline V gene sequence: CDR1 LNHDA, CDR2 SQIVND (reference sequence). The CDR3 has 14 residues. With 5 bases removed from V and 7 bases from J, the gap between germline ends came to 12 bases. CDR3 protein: CASSVGDVNSPLHF. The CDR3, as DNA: TGTGCCAGTAGTGTCGGAGACGTAAATTCACCCCTCCACTTT.

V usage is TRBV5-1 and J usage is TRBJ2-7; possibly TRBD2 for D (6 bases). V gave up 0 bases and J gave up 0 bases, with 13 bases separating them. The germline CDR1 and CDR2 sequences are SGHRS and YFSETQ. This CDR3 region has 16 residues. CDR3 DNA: TGCGCCAGCAGCTTGGAAATGGGGGGAAGCTCCTACGAGCAGTACTTC. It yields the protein CASSLEMGGSSYEQYF. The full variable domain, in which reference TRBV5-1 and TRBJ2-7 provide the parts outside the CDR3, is KAGVTQTPRYLIKTRGQQVTLSCSPISGHRSVSWYQQTPGQGLQFLFEYFSETQRNKGNFPGRFSGRQFSNSRSEMNVSTLELGDSALYLCASSLEMGGSSYEQYFGPGTRLTVT.

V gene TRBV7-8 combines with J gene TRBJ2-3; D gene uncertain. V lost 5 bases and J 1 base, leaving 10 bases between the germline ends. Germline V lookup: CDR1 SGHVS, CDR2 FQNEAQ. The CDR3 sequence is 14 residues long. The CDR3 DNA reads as TGTGCCAGCAGCGTGAGATATCGCACAGATACGCAGTATTTT. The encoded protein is CASSVRYRTDTQYF.

In DNA form, the CDR3 reads TGTGCCAGCAGCTTAGCGCCTGGGGTAAGCTCAGGGGGCACTGAAGCTTTCTTT. Translated: CASSLAPGVSSGGTEAFF. The chain couples TRBV7-9 to TRBJ1-1; 7 nucleotides agree with TRBD1. Losses at the gene ends were 0 bases for V and 4 bases for J; bases not matched to a gene: 14. CDR3 length: 18 residues. Germline assignment: CDR1 SEHNR and CDR2 FQNEAQ (reference sequence).

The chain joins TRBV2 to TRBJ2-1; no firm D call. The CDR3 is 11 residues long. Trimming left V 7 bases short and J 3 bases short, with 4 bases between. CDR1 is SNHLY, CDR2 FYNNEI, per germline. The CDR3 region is CASTDYNEQFF. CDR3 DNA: TGTGCCAGCACAGACTACAATGAGCAGTTCTTC.

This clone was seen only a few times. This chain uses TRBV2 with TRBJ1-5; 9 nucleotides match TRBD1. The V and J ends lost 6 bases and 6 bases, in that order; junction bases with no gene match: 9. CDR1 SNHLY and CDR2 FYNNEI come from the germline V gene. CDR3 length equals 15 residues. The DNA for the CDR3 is TGTGCCAGCAGCGTCACCGGGACAGGGAGTCAGCCCCAGCATTTT. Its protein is CASSVTGTGSQPQHF.

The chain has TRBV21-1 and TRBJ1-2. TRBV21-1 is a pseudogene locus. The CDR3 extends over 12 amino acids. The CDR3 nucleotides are TGTGCTGCTCCCTCCTTTAACGGTGGCTACACCTTC. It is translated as CAAPSFNGGYTF.

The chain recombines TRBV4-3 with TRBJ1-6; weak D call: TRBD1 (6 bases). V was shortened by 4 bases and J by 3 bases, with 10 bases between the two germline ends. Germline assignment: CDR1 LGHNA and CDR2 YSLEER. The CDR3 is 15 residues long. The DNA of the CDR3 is TGCGCCAGCAGCCGGAACAGGGACTATAATTCACCCCTCCACTTT. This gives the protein CASSRNRDYNSPLHF.